Given below is one TCR beta chain in context. Its antigen is unknown. This sample was taken from a study of cytomegalovirus exposure and HLA in healthy donors. As for the study in general: Of some 360 genotyped donors, approximately 84% clustered with self-reported Caucasian donors. Study-wide points: Associated with cytomegalovirus, according to the listing, were 164 TCR beta chains.

Vbeta (60) and Jbeta (13) primers were used in the PCR. The data were produced by immunoSEQ multiplex PCR, yet TCRdb's version contains in-frame clones alone and is incomplete. This table has about 130,000 clones, approximately 80% appearing once. Trimming cost V 0 bases and J 1 base, with 12 bases left between them. There are 16 residues in the CDR3. Germline lookup yields CDR1 WNHNN and CDR2 SYGVQD (reference sequence). The receptor comes from a young man in good health and CMV-seronegative. V is TRBV10-1 and J is TRBJ1-1; unclear D gene. Sequenced sample: PBMCs. The CDR3 DNA is TGCGCCAGCAGTGAGTCGAGGTCCTTACCGAACACTGAAGCTTTCTTT. Its translation: CASSESRSLPNTEAFF.